The clone carrying this T cell receptor (beta chain) is a singleton in its sample. The repertoire was sequenced with immunoSEQ multiplex PCR; TCRdb's copy has only in-frame clones and lacks some. The table has about 150,000 clones, 70% to 85% seen once; the top ten hold 9.8%. V trimming: 6 bases; J trimming: 10 bases; junction bases outside the gene matches: 9. The CDR3 totals 14 residues. Germline assignment: CDR1 SNHLY and CDR2 FYNNEI. These data are taken from a study of blood T cell repertoires in COVID-19. For the study at large: Some COVID-19 samples were acute and others convalescent; all came from the United States, Italy and Spain. T cells, B-cell-depleted T cells, or PBMCs provided the cDNA or gDNA that served as material.

Sequenced: peripheral blood. This chain links TRBV2 with TRBJ2-1; 10 nucleotides line up with TRBD2. This clonotype originated in a woman aged 50 to 60 with acute or convalescent COVID-19. The CDR3 sequence is CASRAGTSADEQFF. CDR3 coding DNA: TGTGCCAGCAGAGCCGGGACTAGCGCAGACGAGCAGTTCTTC.